The next 21 T cell receptor beta chains were all read from a single sample in a study of neoadjuvant nivolumab and ipilimumab in lung cancer. This table comes from immunoSEQ multiplex PCR, and its TCRdb copy is limited to in-frame clones, with some not included. The data hold 25,000 to 35,000 clones, with under 95% observed a single time. Here the sequenced sample was peripheral blood, taken after neoadjuvant nivolumab, alone or with ipilimumab, at or shortly before surgery. The receptors were sampled from an adult with non-small cell lung cancer.

This clone was detected once. CDR3: CASSGRTGDTQYF. In DNA, the CDR3 is TGTGCCAGCAGTGGGAGGACCGGAGATACGCAGTATTTT. V is TRBV2 and J is TRBJ2-3; weak D call: TRBD2 (5 bases). Germline V lookup: CDR1 SNHLY, CDR2 FYNNEI. V gave up 4 bases and J gave up 5 bases, with 10 bases separating them. This CDR3 has 13 residues.

J is TRBJ2-7 and V is TRBV6-1; a weak D match, TRBD2 (5 bases). Trimming removed 5 bases from V and 6 bases from J, with 17 bases in between. This CDR3 is built from 14 residues. CDR1 is MNHNS, CDR2 SASEGT, per germline. CDR3 region: CASSPPGTLSEQYF. In nucleotides, the CDR3 is TGTGCCAGCAGTCCTCCGGGAACATTAAGCGAGCAGTACTTC.

The chain has TRBV7-9 and TRBJ2-3; possibly TRBD1 for D (7 bases). V was clipped by 3 bases and J by 4 bases, with 14 bases between them. This CDR3 contains 15 residues. Germline values: CDR1 SEHNR, CDR2 FQNEAQ (reference sequence). The CDR3 region has the DNA TGTGCCAGCAGCTTTTTAACAGGGGAGGCAGATACGCAGTATTTT. Protein product: CASSFLTGEADTQYF.

V is TRBV18 and J is TRBJ1-2, with D unclear. The CDR3 spans 15 residues. The V and J ends lost 2 bases and 3 bases respectively, with 13 bases between them. Germline values: CDR1 KGHSH, CDR2 LQKENI. The CDR3 loop reads CASSPGVGGDYGYTF. DNA for the CDR3: TGTGCCAGCTCACCAGGGGTAGGAGGAGACTATGGCTACACCTTC.

V gene TRBV12-5 combines with J gene TRBJ2-3; D perhaps matches TRBD1 (5 bases). CDR1 and CDR2 (germline): LGHNT, FRNRAP. Trimming took 2 bases from V and 7 from J, leaving 10 bases between them. The CDR3 loop spans 13 amino acids. CDR3 in amino acids: CASGLTLDNTQYF. The CDR3 region has the DNA TGTGCTAGTGGTTTGACCCTGGACAATACGCAGTATTTT.

This clone was observed a single time. The chain recombines TRBV18 with TRBJ2-7; tentatively, D is TRBD1 (6 bases). The germline CDR1 and CDR2 sequences are KGHSH and LQKENI. V shed 6 bases and J shed 5 bases, with 17 bases lying between them. The CDR3 sequence is 14 residues long. The CDR3 protein is CASSLRGSFNEQYF. The CDR3 nucleotides read TGTGCCAGCTCTCTCAGGGGTAGTTTTAACGAGCAGTACTTC. The full variable domain, in which reference TRBV18 and TRBJ2-7 provide the parts outside the CDR3, is NAGVMQNPRHLVRRRGQEARLRCSPMKGHSHVYWYRQLPEEGLKFMVYLQKENIIDESGMPKERFSAEFPKEGPSILRIQQVVRGDSAAYFCASSLRGSFNEQYFGPGTRLTVT.

CDR3 residues: CASSVGRAADTQYF. As DNA, the CDR3 is TGTGCCAGCAGCGTCGGCAGGGCCGCAGATACGCAGTATTTT. The chain uses TRBV9 and TRBJ2-3; the D gene is possibly TRBD1 (5 bases). V lost 2 bases and J 4 bases, leaving 11 bases between the germline ends. From germline, CDR1 is SGDLS and CDR2 YYNGEE. This CDR3 has 14 amino acids. The full variable domain, its missing parts supplied by reference TRBV9 and TRBJ2-3, is DSGVTQTPKHLITATGQRVTLRCSPRSGDLSVYWYQQSLDQGLQFLIQYYNGEERAKGNILERFSAQQFPDLHSELNLSSLELGDSALYFCASSVGRAADTQYFGPGTRLTVL.

V is TRBV7-2 and J is TRBJ1-1; weak D call: TRBD1 (5 bases). Trimming took 9 bases from V and 5 from J, leaving 16 bases between them. The germline gives CDR1 SGHTA, CDR2 FQGNSA. This CDR3 contains 13 residues. CDR3 DNA sequence: TGTGCCAGACAAAGACCCCAGGGAACTGAAGCTTTCTTT. This sequence encodes CARQRPQGTEAFF.

The chain has TRBV7-2 and TRBJ2-1; TRBD2 aligns across 11 bases. Per the germline V gene, CDR1 is SGHTA and CDR2 is FQGNSA. The CDR3 runs 15 residues. The trim removed 4 bases at V and 7 bases at J, leaving 6 bases unmatched. The CDR3 DNA reads as TGTGCCAGCAGCTCTCATAGCGGGAGGGAAAATGAGCAGTTCTTC. Protein sequence: CASSSHSGRENEQFF.

The rearrangement uses TRBV2 and TRBJ2-7, with D hard to call. Trimming removed 4 bases from V and 0 bases from J, with 16 bases in between. The length of the CDR3 is 16 residues. Germline V CDR1 and CDR2: SNHLY, FYNNEI. The CDR3 protein is CASSARTVFFSYEQYF. DNA for the CDR3: TGTGCCAGCAGTGCACGGACGGTGTTTTTCTCCTACGAGCAGTACTTC.

The chain has TRBV6-5 and TRBJ1-2, with TRBD1 matching over 7 bases. Germline V gene lookup returns CDR1 MNHEY and CDR2 SVGAGI. The CDR3 consists of 15 residues. Trimming took 6 bases from V and 8 from J; bases not matched to a gene: 15. CDR3 in amino acids: CASRNGPRGAGGYTF. The CDR3, as DNA: TGTGCCAGCAGAAACGGGCCCAGGGGGGCGGGGGGCTACACCTTC.

The chain couples TRBV25-1 to TRBJ1-2; no firm D call. CDR3 length equals 14 residues. V lost 1 base and J 7 bases, leaving 13 bases between the germline ends. Germline V gene data show CDR1 as MGHDK and CDR2 as SYGVNS. The DNA for the CDR3 is TGTGCCAGCAGTGAATCCGGTCAAAGGCGTGGCTACACCTTC. Its translation is CASSESGQRRGYTF.

J is TRBJ1-2 and V is TRBV5-5; 7 bases map to TRBD1. Germline CDR1 is SGHKS and CDR2 is YYEKEE (reference sequence). Losses at the gene ends were 1 base for V and 6 bases for J; bases not matched to a gene: 6. The length of the CDR3 is 14 residues. This CDR3 reads CASSLYGTADGYTF. The DNA of the CDR3 is TGTGCCAGCAGCTTGTACGGGACAGCCGATGGCTACACCTTC.

The chain recombines TRBV2 with TRBJ2-5, with D uncertain. Germline values: CDR1 SNHLY, CDR2 FYNNEI. The CDR3 consists of 10 residues. V dropped 6 bases and J dropped 4 bases, with 3 bases sitting between them. The CDR3 DNA reads TGTGCCAGCAGAATAGAGACCCAGTACTTC. Translating it yields CASRIETQYF.

The CDR3 coding sequence is TGTGCCAGCAGTTACTCCGTGGGCCAGCCCCAGCATTTT. Its protein is CASSYSVGQPQHF. V gene TRBV6-5 combines with J gene TRBJ1-5; no firm D call. This CDR3 spans 13 amino acids. V was clipped by 0 bases and J by 7 bases, with 7 bases between them. Germline V gene data show CDR1 as MNHEY and CDR2 as SVGAGI.

This clone was counted only a few times. The chain is built from TRBV7-2 and TRBJ1-1; D gene uncertain. The germline V gene has CDR1 SGHTA and CDR2 FQGNSA. Trimming cost V 2 bases and J 1 base, with 5 bases left between them. The CDR3 covers 13 residues. The CDR3 protein is CASSLTTNTEAFF. CDR3 nucleotides: TGTGCCAGCAGCTTAACGACGAACACTGAAGCTTTCTTT.

The chain has TRBV7-2 and TRBJ2-2; D gene unclear. Germline CDR1 and CDR2: SGHTA and FQGNSA. The CDR3 runs 13 residues. V lost 1 base, J lost 6 bases, and 6 bases lay in between. Written as DNA, the CDR3 is TGTGCCAGCAGCTTAGTTTTCGCCGGGGAGCTGTTTTTT. Residues: CASSLVFAGELFF. The complete variable domain, with remaining parts taken from reference TRBV7-2 and TRBJ2-2, reads GAGVSQSPSNKVTEKGKDVELRCDPISGHTALYWYRQSLGQGLEFLIYFQGNSAPDKSGLPSDRFSAERTGGSVSTLTIQRTQQEDSAVYLCASSLVFAGELFFGEGSRLTVL.

The rearrangement joins TRBV6-1 to TRBJ1-5, with unresolved D. Trimming pared 3 bases from V and 0 bases from J, leaving 9 bases between. There are 15 residues in the CDR3. CDR1 MNHNS and CDR2 SASEGT come from the germline V gene. CDR3 coding DNA: TGTGCCAGCAGTGACGAGGGTTATAGCAATCAGCCCCAGCATTTT. This encodes CASSDEGYSNQPQHF.

This rearrangement joins TRBV28 to TRBJ2-3; D gene ambiguous. The CDR3 totals 14 residues. Trimming removed 8 bases from V and 8 bases from J, with 20 bases in between. Per the germline V gene, CDR1 is MDHEN and CDR2 is SYDVKM. CDR3 DNA sequence: TGTGCCAGCCGCTCGACGGACCTATTTGTTACGCAGTATTTT. Its translation is CASRSTDLFVTQYF.

The count of this clone is one. The chain recombines TRBV10-2 with TRBJ2-1, with 8 positions matching TRBD2. Losses at the gene ends were 7 bases for V and 3 bases for J; bases not matched to a gene: 5. The CDR3 runs to 14 residues. Germline CDR1 and CDR2: WSHSY and SAAADI. CDR3 sequence reads: CASNLAGGYNEQFF. CDR3 sequence (DNA): TGCGCCAGCAATCTAGCGGGTGGCTACAATGAGCAGTTCTTC.

The gene calls are TRBV6-1 and TRBJ2-1; D remains ambiguous. Trimming removed 9 bases at V and 0 bases at J, with 15 bases between. This CDR3 has 15 residues. CDR1 MNHNS and CDR2 SASEGT come from the germline V gene. CDR3 residues: CASNFITSSYNEQFF. The CDR3 region has the DNA TGTGCCAGTAACTTTATTACGAGCTCCTACAATGAGCAGTTCTTC.